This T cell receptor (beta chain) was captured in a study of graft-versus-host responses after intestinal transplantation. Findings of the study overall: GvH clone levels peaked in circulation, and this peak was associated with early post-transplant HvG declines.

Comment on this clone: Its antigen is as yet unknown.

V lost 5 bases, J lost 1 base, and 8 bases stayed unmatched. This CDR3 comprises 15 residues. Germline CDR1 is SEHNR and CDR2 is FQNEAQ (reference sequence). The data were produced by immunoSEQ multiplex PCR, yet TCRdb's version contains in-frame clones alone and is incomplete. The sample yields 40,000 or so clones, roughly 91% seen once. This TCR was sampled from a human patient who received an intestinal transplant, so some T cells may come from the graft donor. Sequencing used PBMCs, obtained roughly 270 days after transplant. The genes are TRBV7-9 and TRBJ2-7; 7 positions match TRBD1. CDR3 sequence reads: CASSPRDSPSYEQYF. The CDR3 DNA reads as TGTGCCAGCAGCCCCAGGGACAGCCCATCCTACGAGCAGTACTTC.